This T cell receptor (beta chain) was captured in a study of a mutant IDH1 vaccine in newly diagnosed glioma. Study details: Patients had received radiotherapy, temozolomide, or both previously, most receiving both. The timing of visit V12 was week 35, and that of visit V13 was week 47.

Comments on this clone: Antigen specificity is unknown.

As for time point: week 35, safety follow-up. Every single dose of the vaccine, 300 ug of mutant IDH1 20-mer peptide, came with topical imiquimod. Eight vaccinations reached patients in weeks 1, 3, 5, 7, 11, 15, 19 and 23. The study enrolled donors with new WHO grade 3 or 4 IDH1-mutant, ATRX-lost astrocytomas. Trimming stripped 7 bases from V and 5 bases from J, with 9 bases between. CDR1 and CDR2 from the germline V gene are SNHLY and FYNNEI. This CDR3 is 11 amino acids long. Sequenced by immunoSEQ multiplex PCR; TCRdb stores in-frame clones only, minus some. The profile covers about 69,000 clones, with 85% to 90% appearing a single time and 2% to 2.5% taken by the ten largest.

The sequence derives from a young man with glioma. The chain is built from TRBV2 and TRBJ2-7; D not resolved. The sample in question was PBMCs, obtained from a glioma patient whose treatment included an IDH1 peptide vaccine. The CDR3 reads CASKQVHEQYF. CDR3 nucleotide sequence: TGTGCCAGCAAGCAGGTCCACGAGCAGTACTTC.